This T cell receptor (beta chain) appears in the sequencing data of a study of blood T cell repertoires in COVID-19. Looking at the study overall: From the United States, Italy and Spain came samples of acute and convalescent COVID-19.

Authors' processing steps: How many nucleated cells were present was estimated from reference gene primer amplification. Some clones are missing from TCRdb's copy, which holds only in-frame ones; the method was immunoSEQ multiplex PCR. For V, J and clone size, that table is used; D and trimming come from the DNA. The data show approximately 200,000 clones, roughly 94% seen once. There are 15 residues in the CDR3. From germline, CDR1 is SGHKS and CDR2 YYEKEE (reference sequence). The germline V and J ends were trimmed by 0 bases and 2 bases, with 10 bases remaining between them. The sequenced material came from peripheral blood. This clonotype was obtained from a man aged 25-45 years with COVID-19, enrolled during active disease. The chain has TRBV5-5 and TRBJ2-3, with D possibly matching TRBD1 (6 bases). The CDR3 loop is CASSLGGDNTDTQYF. CDR3 DNA: TGTGCCAGCAGCTTGGGAGGGGACAACACAGATACGCAGTATTTT. The full variable domain, in which reference TRBV5-5 and TRBJ2-3 provide the parts outside the CDR3, is DAGVTQSPTHLIKTRGQQVTLRCSPISGHKSVSWYQQVLGQGPQFIFQYYEKEERGRGNFPDRFSARQFPNYSSELNVNALLLGDSALYLCASSLGGDNTDTQYFGPGTRLTVL.